A selection of T cell receptor beta chains follows, all from one sample in a study of identical twins. TCRdb ran MiXCR on the 5' RACE reads and lists one entry per CDR3 protein. The table shows more than 600,000 distinct CDR3 sequences, with 15% to 20% occurring only once. This sample was shared with a second study, whose subject was T cells expressing NK-cell markers.

The sample consisted of PBMCs. The receptors shown here come from a woman aged 18-29 years in good health. CDR3s include the opening cysteine and the closing phenylalanine or tryptophan. The order of the fields is D gene, J gene, V gene, clone size, CDR3 DNA, CDR3 protein. The D gene is left open where the match is weak. Size values are once, few and many counts, or a class for expanded clones, and some rows have none.

TRBD1	TRBJ1-2	TRBV15	few	TGTGCCACCAGCCCCCTTTCCGCAGGGGGCTATGGCTACACCTTC	CATSPLSAGGYGYTF
TRBD2	TRBJ2-3	TRBV7-9	few	TGTGCCAGCAGCCCAGCTAGCGGGAGATCGACAGATACGCAGTATTTT	CASSPASGRSTDTQYF
TRBD1	TRBJ2-7	TRBV5-1	few	TGCGCCAGCAGCTTGTTACAGGGGACCTACGAGCAGTACTTC	CASSLLQGTYEQYF
TRBD2	TRBJ2-2	TRBV20-1	-	TGCAGTGCTATTGGCGCGGGGGGGTATACCGGGGAGCTGTTTTTT	CSAIGAGGYTGELFF
TRBD2	TRBJ2-7	TRBV7-9	few	TGTGCCAGCAGCGGGGTAGCGGGGCCAAGCTCCTACGAGCAGTACTTC	CASSGVAGPSSYEQYF
TRBD1	TRBJ2-7	TRBV29-1	many	TGCAGCGTTGAGGACAGGGGGCGCGAGCAGTACTTC	CSVEDRGREQYF
-	TRBJ2-3	TRBV20-1	-	TGCAGTGCTAGACGCGGAACTAGCACAGATACGCAGTATTTT	CSARRGTSTDTQYF
TRBD1	TRBJ2-7	TRBV7-2	-	TGTGCCAGCAGCATACAGGGGGCAGGGCCCTACGAGCAGTACTTC	CASSIQGAGPYEQYF
TRBD2	TRBJ2-7	TRBV4-3	-	TGCGCCAGCAGCCAGCACACTAGCGGGGGACCCTACGAGCAGTACTTC	CASSQHTSGGPYEQYF
TRBD2	TRBJ2-1	TRBV20-1	few	TGCAGTGCTAATCGAGGCCCCTTGGCCGGGGGGACGCAGTTCTTC	CSANRGPLAGGTQFF
-	TRBJ2-3	TRBV10-3	few	TGTGCCATCAGTGAGTCAGGCACAGATACGCAGTATTTT	CAISESGTDTQYF
TRBD1	TRBJ2-7	TRBV10-3	-	TGTGCCATCAGTGAGTCGCCCGGGACAGGGACGCGGGAGCAGTACTTC	CAISESPGTGTREQYF
TRBD1	TRBJ2-7	TRBV20-1	-	TGCAGTGCATGGACAGGGCACGAGCAGTACTTC	CSAWTGHEQYF
TRBD1	TRBJ2-7	TRBV25-1	-	TGTGCCAGCAGACCCGATCAGGGGGCTCTCTACGAGCAGTACTTC	CASRPDQGALYEQYF
-	TRBJ2-5	TRBV20-1	few	TGCAGTGCTAGAGGAAGAAGACCGACGGGGACCCAGTACTTC	CSARGRRPTGTQYF
TRBD2	TRBJ2-2	TRBV30	-	TGTGCCTGGGGCCGGGATAGCGGGAGGGCTTGGAACACCGGGGAGCTGTTTTTT	CAWGRDSGRAWNTGELFF
TRBD2	TRBJ2-3	TRBV2	-	TGTGCCAGCACCCAATCGGGGGGGCCTTCTCCAGATACGCAGTATTTT	CASTQSGGPSPDTQYF
-	TRBJ2-5	TRBV7-9	few	TGTGCCAGCAGCTTAGACCCAGTCCGGGAGACCCAGTACTTC	CASSLDPVRETQYF
-	TRBJ2-7	TRBV10-3	few	TGTGCCATCAGTGAGTTCACAGCGGCCGAGCAGTACTTC	CAISEFTAAEQYF
TRBD2	TRBJ2-1	TRBV9	few	TGTGCCAGCAGCGTAGTCGGTAGCGGGGGGTCCTACAATGAGCAGTTCTTC	CASSVVGSGGSYNEQFF
TRBD1	TRBJ1-5	TRBV12-3/TRBV12-4	few	TGTGCCAGCAGTTTAGCGACAGGGTCTAGCAATCAGCCCCAGCATTTT	CASSLATGSSNQPQHF
TRBD2	TRBJ2-1	TRBV20-1	few	TGCAGTGCTCTCGGACTAGCCACCTCCTACAATGAGCAGTTCTTC	CSALGLATSYNEQFF
-	TRBJ2-2	TRBV12-3/TRBV12-4	-	TGTGCCAGCAGTCCGACTCACCCCCCCGGGGAGCTGTTTTTT	CASSPTHPPGELFF
-	TRBJ1-2	TRBV25-1	-	TGTGCCAGCAGCACATCGGGAGCAGGGAACTATGGCTACACCTTC	CASSTSGAGNYGYTF
TRBD1	TRBJ1-2	TRBV4-3	many	TGCGCCAGCAGCCAAGGGGGACAGTTTTATGGCGGCTACACCTTC	CASSQGGQFYGGYTF
TRBD2	TRBJ2-7	TRBV5-1	-	TGCGCCAGCAGCTTGGCCCCGGGAGGGCCGTACGAGCAGTACTTC	CASSLAPGGPYEQYF
-	TRBJ2-3	TRBV3-1	-	TGTGCCAGCAGCCAAGAAGGATTAGCGGTCGTCACAGATACGCAGTATTTT	CASSQEGLAVVTDTQYF
-	TRBJ2-3	TRBV21-1	-	TGTGCCAGCAGCAAAGAGAGGAACAGGTATACACCGACAGATACGCAGTATTTT	CASSKERNRYTPTDTQYF
TRBD1	TRBJ2-1	TRBV6-2/TRBV6-3	many	TGTGCCAGCAGTTACTCGACAGGGTACAATGAGCAGTTCTTC	CASSYSTGYNEQFF
-	TRBJ1-1	TRBV6-5	-	TGTGCCAGCAGTTATTGGCAGAGATCCAACACTGAAGCTTTCTTT	CASSYWQRSNTEAFF
-	TRBJ2-3	TRBV24-1	few	TGTGCCACCAGTGATTCGGGACTCACTTCAGATACGCAGTATTTT	CATSDSGLTSDTQYF